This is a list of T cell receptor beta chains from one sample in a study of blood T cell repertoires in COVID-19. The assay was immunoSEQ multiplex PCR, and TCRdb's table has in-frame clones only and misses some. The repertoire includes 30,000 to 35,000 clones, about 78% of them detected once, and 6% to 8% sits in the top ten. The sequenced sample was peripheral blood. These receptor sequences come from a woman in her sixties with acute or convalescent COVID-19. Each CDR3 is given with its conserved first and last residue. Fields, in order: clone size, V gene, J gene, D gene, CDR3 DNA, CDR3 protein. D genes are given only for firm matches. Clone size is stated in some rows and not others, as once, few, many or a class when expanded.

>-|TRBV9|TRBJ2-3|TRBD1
TGTGCCAGCAGCGTACTACAGGGGGCAGATACGCAGTATTTT
CASSVLQGADTQYF
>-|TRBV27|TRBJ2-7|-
TGTGCCAGCAGCCCGACGAGGGATCCGGGTTACGAGCAGTACTTC
CASSPTRDPGYEQYF
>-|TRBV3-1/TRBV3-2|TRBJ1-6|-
TGTGCCAGCAGCCAAGGGACAGCTGCAAATTCACCCCTCCACTTT
CASSQGTAANSPLHF
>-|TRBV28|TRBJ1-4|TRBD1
TGTGCCAGCAGTTTACGACAGGGAAGGGATGAAAAACTGTTTTTT
CASSLRQGRDEKLFF
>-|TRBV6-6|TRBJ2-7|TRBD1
TGTGCCAGCACCGACAGGGCGTACGAGCAGTACTTC
CASTDRAYEQYF
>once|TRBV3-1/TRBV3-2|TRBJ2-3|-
TGTGCCAGCAGCCAGGAGGGGGCGCGGTTGGTCGCAGATACGCAGTATTTT
CASSQEGARLVADTQYF
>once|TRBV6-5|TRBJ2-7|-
TGTGCCAGCAGTTACTCGGCAGGGGGGTACGAGCAGTACTTC
CASSYSAGGYEQYF
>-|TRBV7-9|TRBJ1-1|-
TGTGCCAGCAGGGAAACAGGGATGAACACTGAAGCTTTCTTT
CASRETGMNTEAFF
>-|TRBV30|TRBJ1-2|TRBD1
TGTGCCTGGGTAGGACAGGTGGATGCCTATGGCTACACCTTC
CAWVGQVDAYGYTF
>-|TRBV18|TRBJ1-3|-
TGTGCCAGCTCACCACTTAAAAGCGGCTCTGGAAACACCATATATTTT
CASSPLKSGSGNTIYF
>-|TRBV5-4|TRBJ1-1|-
TGTGCCAGCAGCATAGCCAGTAGGAAGAACACTGAAGCTTTCTTT
CASSIASRKNTEAFF
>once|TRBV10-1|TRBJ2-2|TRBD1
TGCGCCAGCAGCGACAGGGGGACCGGGGAGCTGTTTTTT
CASSDRGTGELFF
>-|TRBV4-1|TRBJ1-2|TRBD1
TGCGCCAGCAGCCAAGCCGGGTTTATGGGACAGGGTGGAAATGGCTACACCTTC
CASSQAGFMGQGGNGYTF
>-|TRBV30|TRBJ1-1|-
TGTGCCTGGACCTGGACAGTGGAAGCTTTCTTT
CAWTWTVEAFF
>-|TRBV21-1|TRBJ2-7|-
TGTGCCAGCAGCAAAGTGAATCTTACGGGACAGGGGGCCAGGAGCTCCTACGAGCAGTACTTC
CASSKVNLTGQGARSSYEQYF
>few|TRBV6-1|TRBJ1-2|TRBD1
TGTGCCAGCAGTGAAGCCTGGGACAGATACTATGGCTACACCTTC
CASSEAWDRYYGYTF
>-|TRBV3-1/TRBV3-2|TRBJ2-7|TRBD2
TGTGCCAGCAGCCCTACTAGCGGGGGCGGATTCTCCTACGAGCAGTACTTC
CASSPTSGGGFSYEQYF
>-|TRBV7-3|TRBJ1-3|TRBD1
TGTGCCAGCAGCTTATCCGGGACAGGGGTTAACACCATATATTTT
CASSLSGTGVNTIYF
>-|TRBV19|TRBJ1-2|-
TGTGCCACGAGAGGGGGGGGATCGGGGAACTATGGCTACACCTTC
CATRGGGSGNYGYTF
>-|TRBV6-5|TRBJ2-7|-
TGTGCCAGCAGTCACAGAGGGGGCTACGAGCAGTACTTC
CASSHRGGYEQYF
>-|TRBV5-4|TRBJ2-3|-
TGTGCCAGCAGCTTTGGTGGGGGGGCAGCAGATACGCAGTATTTT
CASSFGGGAADTQYF
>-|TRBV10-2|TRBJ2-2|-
TGCGCCAGCAGCCCTGCCAGGAGGGTAAACACCGGGGAGCTGTTTTTT
CASSPARRVNTGELFF
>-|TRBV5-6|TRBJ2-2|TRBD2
TGTGCCAGCAGCTTGACTAGCGGGGGGGCCGGTGCCGGGGAGCTGTTTTTT
CASSLTSGGAGAGELFF
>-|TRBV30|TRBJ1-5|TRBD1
TGTGCCTGGAGCTCGGGACAGGGAAATCAGCCCCAGCATTTT
CAWSSGQGNQPQHF